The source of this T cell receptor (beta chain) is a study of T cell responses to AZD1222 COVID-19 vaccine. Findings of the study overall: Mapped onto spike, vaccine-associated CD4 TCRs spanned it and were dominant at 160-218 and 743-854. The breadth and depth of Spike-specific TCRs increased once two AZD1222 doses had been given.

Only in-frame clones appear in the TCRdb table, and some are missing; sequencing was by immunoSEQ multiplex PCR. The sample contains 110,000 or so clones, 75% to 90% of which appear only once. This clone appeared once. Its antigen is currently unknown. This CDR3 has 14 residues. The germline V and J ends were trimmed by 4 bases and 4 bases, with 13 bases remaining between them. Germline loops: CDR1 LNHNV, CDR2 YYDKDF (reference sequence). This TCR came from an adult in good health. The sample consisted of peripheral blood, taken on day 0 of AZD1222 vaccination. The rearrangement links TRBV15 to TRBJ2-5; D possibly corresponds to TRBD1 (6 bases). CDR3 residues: CATSTLDSGETQYF. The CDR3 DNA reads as TGTGCCACCAGCACCCTGGACAGTGGAGAGACCCAGTACTTC. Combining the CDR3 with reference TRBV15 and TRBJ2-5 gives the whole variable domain DAMVIQNPRYQVTQFGKPVTLSCSQTLNHNVMYWYQQKSSQAPKLLFHYYDKDFNNEADTPDNFQSRRPNTSFCFLDIRSPGLGDTAMYLCATSTLDSGETQYFGPGTRLLVL.